These 30 T cell receptor beta chains came from one sample sequenced in a study of molecular identifiers for immune sequencing clone quantification. TCRdb re-derived calls from the PCR reads in MiXCR, one entry per CDR3 protein. The data contain 250,000 to 350,000 distinct CDR3 sequences, about 21% of them singletons. Sequencing was carried out using naive CD8+ T cells from blood, with Jurkat cell RNA spiked in. The subset: FACS-sorted CD8+CD4-CCR7+CD45RA+ naive T cells. These TCRs come from a human donor in good health. Some libraries in this study had Jurkat cell RNA spiked in.

This clonotype was detected many times. The chain combines TRBV20-1 with TRBJ2-1; either TRBD1 or TRBD2 may supply D (6 bases each). The CDR3 is 16 residues long. The germline CDR1 and CDR2 sequences are DFQATT and SNEGSKA (reference sequence). V was cut by 0 bases and J by 4 bases, with 16 bases left in between. In nucleotides, the CDR3 is TGCAGTGCTAGAGATCAGGTCGGGGGCCATTACAATGAGCAGTTCTTC. This encodes CSARDQVGGHYNEQFF.

About this clonotype itself: This may come from a read error, since a much larger clone is one base off. V gene TRBV6-6 combines with J gene TRBJ2-1; weak D call: TRBD2 (5 bases). Trimming shortened V by 5 bases and J by 4 bases, and 18 bases separated the two germline ends. The CDR3 extends over 16 amino acids. The germline V gene has CDR1 MNHNY and CDR2 SVGAGI (reference sequence). In DNA form, the CDR3 reads TGTGCCAGCAGTGCTTCGACTAACGGGCCTTACAATGAGCAGTTCTTC. As protein: CASSASTNGPYNEQFF.

Note on this clonotype: A much larger clone differs by one base, so this may be a read error. V usage is TRBV28 and J usage is TRBJ2-7; 8 bases agree with TRBD1. With V trimmed by 3 bases and J by 9 bases, 16 bases remained unmatched. The CDR3 loop spans 16 amino acids. CDR1 MDHEN and CDR2 SYDVKM come from the germline V gene. The CDR3 sequence is CASSFGTGALIRGQYF. The CDR3 coding sequence is TGTGCCAGCAGTTTCGGGACAGGAGCGTTAATACGAGGGCAGTACTTC.

Notes on this clonotype: This may be a read error: a much more frequent sequence differs by one nucleotide. V and J are TRBV19 and TRBJ2-3, with no clear D. V was shortened by 5 bases and J by 3 bases, with 9 bases between the two germline ends. The CDR3 is 13 amino acids. Germline assignment: CDR1 LNHDA and CDR2 SQIVND (reference sequence). The CDR3 sequence: CASSVLVTDTQYF. DNA of the CDR3: TGTGCCAGTAGTGTATTAGTTACAGATACGCAGTATTTT.

There are many counts of this clonotype. The chain combines TRBV12-3 or TRBV12-4 with TRBJ1-1; D is undetermined. The V and J ends lost 6 bases and 6 bases respectively, with 17 bases between them. The CDR3 is 14 residues long. The CDR3 sequence is CASSPRADFSEAFF. The CDR3 DNA sequence: TGTGCCAGCAGCCCGCGGGCGGATTTCTCTGAAGCTTTCTTT.

This clonotype was seen many times. V is TRBV4-1 and J is TRBJ1-1; D unresolved. The CDR3 length is 12 residues. Trimming stripped 0 bases from V and 6 bases from J, with 5 bases between. The germline V gene encodes CDR1 MGHRA and CDR2 YSYEKL. CDR3 nucleotides: TGCGCCAGCAGCCAAGATGGTTCTGAAGCTTTCTTT. Protein: CASSQDGSEAFF.

This clonotype was observed many times. The CDR3 DNA sequence: TGTGCCAGCAGTGTTACCGCCCCGGCGGATGGCTACACCTTC. Translation gives CASSVTAPADGYTF. J is TRBJ1-2 and V is TRBV2, with no clear D. Trimming stripped 4 bases from V and 6 bases from J, with 15 bases between. Germline CDR1 SNHLY, CDR2 FYNNEI. This CDR3 is 14 amino acids long.

This clonotype appeared a few times. The chain recombines TRBV2 with TRBJ1-5, with D hard to call. There are 14 residues in the CDR3. CDR1 is SNHLY, CDR2 FYNNEI, per germline. V lost 6 bases, J lost 0 bases, and 9 bases lay in between. CDR3: CASRVGNSNQPQHF. The CDR3 DNA sequence: TGTGCCAGCAGGGTCGGGAATAGCAATCAGCCCCAGCATTTT.

This clonotype was detected many times. The chain uses TRBV4-1 and TRBJ2-7; 11 bases map to TRBD1. Losses at the gene ends were 1 base for V and 6 bases for J; bases not matched to a gene: 2. CDR1 is MGHRA and CDR2 is YSYEKL in the germline V gene. CDR3 length: 14 amino acids. The DNA for the CDR3 is TGCGCCAGCAGCCAAGCCGGGACAGGGGGCGAGCAGTACTTC. It translates to CASSQAGTGGEQYF.

Of note for this clonotype: One base away lies a much larger clone, so this may be a sequencing read error. The chain recombines TRBV7-2 with TRBJ2-1; no clear D gene. The germline V gene has CDR1 SGHTA and CDR2 FQGNSA. This CDR3 contains 13 residues. Trimming shortened V by 3 bases and J by 5 bases, and 8 bases separated the two germline ends. The CDR3 nucleotides are TGTGCCAGCAGCTTTCCAGCCCACAATGAGCAGTTCTTC. It specifies CASSFPAHNEQFF.

Notes on this clonotype: Just one base apart from a much larger clone, this may be a read error. The chain employs TRBV30 and TRBJ2-1; 11 bases agree with TRBD2. This CDR3 has 14 amino acids. Per germline, CDR1 GTSNPN and CDR2 SVGIG (reference sequence). CDR3 region: CARSGGDDYNEQLF. The CDR3 DNA follows: TGTGCCCGTAGCGGGGGGGATGACTACAATGAGCAGCTCTTC.

The table lists this clonotype with many counts. The V gene is TRBV28, the J gene TRBJ1-1; possibly TRBD1 for D (6 bases). V lost 3 bases and J 4 bases, leaving 12 bases between the germline ends. Germline V gene lookup returns CDR1 MDHEN and CDR2 SYDVKM. The CDR3 is 14 residues long. This chain's CDR3 is CASSFRGLSTEAFF. CDR3 in DNA: TGTGCCAGCAGTTTCAGGGGTTTGAGCACTGAAGCTTTCTTT.

Worth noting for this clonotype: Just one base apart from a much larger clone, this may be a read error. The chain uses TRBV2 and TRBJ1-1; D gene unclear. The CDR3 contains 13 residues. Germline CDR1 is SNHLY and CDR2 is FYNNEI. The V end was cut by 9 bases, the J end by 12 bases, with 23 bases between. The CDR3 loop reads CARKVRVSLETFF. The CDR3 nucleotides are TGTGCCAGAAAAGTTAGGGTCTCCCTCGAGACTTTCTTT.

Details on this clonotype: This CDR3 is missing its conserved last phenylalanine or tryptophan, likely due to a read error. The genes are TRBV5-3 and TRBJ1-2, with no clear D. TRBV5-3 is an open reading frame whose function is uncertain. The CDR3 sequence is 12 residues long. CDR3 protein: CASSLMNAGYTL. The CDR3 DNA is TGTGCCAGCAGCTTGATGAACGCAGGCTACACCCTC.

This clonotype was seen repeatedly, ten times or more. The V and J genes are TRBV30 and TRBJ1-1; 8 bases fit TRBD1. Germline lookup yields CDR1 GTSNPN and CDR2 SVGIG (reference sequence). The CDR3 covers 14 residues. Trimming cost V 3 bases and J 4 bases; bases outside gene matches: 7. The CDR3 loop reads CAWSLGQGGTEAFF. CDR3 sequence (DNA): TGTGCCTGGAGCCTCGGACAGGGAGGCACTGAAGCTTTCTTT.

The table lists this clonotype with many counts. This chain joins TRBV6-2 or TRBV6-3 and TRBJ1-1; a possible D gene is TRBD1 (6 bases). Germline V gene lookup returns CDR1 MNHEY and CDR2 SVGEGT. The CDR3 consists of 16 residues. Trimming took off 3 bases at V and 3 bases at J, with 17 bases between the two ends. This CDR3 reads CASSYVVGAGDTEAFF. The DNA for the CDR3 is TGTGCCAGCAGTTATGTGGTCGGGGCAGGGGACACTGAAGCTTTCTTT.

This clonotype came up many times. J is TRBJ2-5 and V is TRBV5-4, with D tentatively TRBD2 (6 bases). The germline gives CDR1 SGHNT, CDR2 YYREEE (reference sequence). The germline V and J ends were trimmed by 2 bases and 2 bases, with 13 bases remaining between them. CDR3 length: 15 amino acids. The CDR3 DNA reads TGTGCCAGCAGCTTACAACCGGGAGAGCAAGAGACCCAGTACTTC. This translates into CASSLQPGEQETQYF. The whole variable domain, remainder taken from reference TRBV5-4 and TRBJ2-5, is ETGVTQSPTHLIKTRGQQVTLRCSSQSGHNTVSWYQQALGQGPQFIFQYYREEENGRGNFPPRFSGLQFPNYSSELNVNALELDDSALYLCASSLQPGEQETQYFGPGTRLLVL.

The V and J genes are TRBV27 and TRBJ1-4, with 12 bases matching TRBD1. The CDR3 is made up of 16 amino acids. The trim removed 5 bases at V and 8 bases at J, leaving 9 bases unmatched. Germline V gives CDR1 MNHEY, CDR2 SMNVEV (reference sequence). The CDR3: CASSPRDRGPGEKLFF. In DNA form, the CDR3 reads TGTGCCAGCAGTCCGCGGGACAGGGGGCCAGGGGAAAAACTGTTTTTT.

This clonotype was seen ten or more times. V and J are TRBV7-6 and TRBJ2-4; 9 nucleotides match TRBD1. The germline V gene encodes CDR1 SGHVS and CDR2 FNYEAQ. V trimming: 5 bases; J trimming: 9 bases; junction bases outside the gene matches: 8. CDR3 length equals 14 residues. CDR3 nucleotide sequence: TGTGCCAGCAGCGCACCGGGACAGGGTGGCATTCAGTACTTC. Its translation is CASSAPGQGGIQYF.

This clonotype was observed many times. The germline gene is not matched at one end of the junction; a read error may be the cause. In DNA form, the CDR3 reads TGCAGCGTAGGACAGGGTTCCTACGATGAGCAGTTCTTC. It translates to CSVGQGSYDEQFF. The chain uses TRBV29-1 and TRBJ2-1; 8 bases agree with TRBD1. Germline values: CDR1 SQVTM, CDR2 ANQGSEA. This CDR3 is built from 13 residues.

This clonotype was recorded many times. J is TRBJ1-4 and V is TRBV6-2 or TRBV6-3, with unresolved D. This CDR3 has 11 residues. Germline values: CDR1 MNHEY, CDR2 SVGEGT. Trimming shortened V by 2 bases and J by 14 bases, and 9 bases separated the two germline ends. The CDR3 coding sequence is TGTGCCAGCAGTTACGGAAGACTCCTGTTTTTT. Translation gives CASSYGRLLFF.

The chain uses TRBV7-2 and TRBJ2-1, with TRBD2 matching over 7 bases. This CDR3 spans 15 amino acids. CDR1 SGHTA and CDR2 FQGNSA come from the germline V gene. With V trimmed by 5 bases and J by 3 bases, 7 bases remained unmatched. CDR3 sequence reads: CASSPGTTNYNEQFF. CDR3 DNA sequence: TGTGCCAGCAGCCCCGGGACTACTAACTACAATGAGCAGTTCTTC. Based on the CDR3 plus reference TRBV7-2 and TRBJ2-1, the full variable domain is GAGVSQSPSNKVTEKGKDVELRCDPISGHTALYWYRQSLGQGLEFLIYFQGNSAPDKSGLPSDRFSAERTGGSVSTLTIQRTQQEDSAVYLCASSPGTTNYNEQFFGPGTRLTVL.

Notes on this clonotype: Lacking the conserved final phenylalanine or tryptophan, this CDR3 likely reflects a read error. The chain couples TRBV27 to TRBJ1-2; D possibly corresponds to TRBD1 (5 bases). Deletions cut 4 bases from V and 0 bases from J, with 12 bases between. CDR1 MNHEY and CDR2 SMNVEV come from the germline V gene (reference sequence). This CDR3 contains 15 residues. Written as DNA, the CDR3 is TGTGCCAGCAGTTCTTTACAAGGGGCTAACTATGGCTACACCTCC. It specifies CASSSLQGANYGYTS.

This clonotype was detected a few times. The CDR3 spells CASSLEVRQRATYEQYF. In nucleotides, the CDR3 is TGTGCCAGCAGCTTAGAGGTACGGCAGCGAGCGACCTACGAGCAGTACTTC. The chain uses TRBV11-2 and TRBJ2-7; D unresolved. CDR3 length equals 17 residues. The ends were cut back, 0 bases at V and 2 bases at J, with 17 bases in the middle. CDR1 is SGHAT and CDR2 is FQNNGV in the germline V gene. Filled out from reference TRBV11-2 and TRBJ2-7, the complete variable domain reads EAGVAQSPRYKIIEKRQSVAFWCNPISGHATLYWYQQILGQGPKLLIQFQNNGVVDDSQLPKDRFSAERLKGVDSTLKIQPAKLEDSAVYLCASSLEVRQRATYEQYFGPGTRLTVT.

This clonotype was counted ten times or more. This chain connects TRBV20-1 to TRBJ2-7; 9 bases agree with TRBD1. The length of the CDR3 is 14 residues. Per the germline V gene, CDR1 is DFQATT and CDR2 is SNEGSKA (reference sequence). The ends lost 5 bases at V and 7 bases at J; junction bases unmatched: 12. The CDR3 loop is CSAAQDRGPTEQYF. Here the CDR3 DNA reads TGCAGTGCTGCCCAGGACAGGGGACCTACGGAGCAGTACTTC.

This clonotype was detected many times. The rearrangement joins TRBV28 to TRBJ1-5; D is unclear. Germline V CDR1 and CDR2: MDHEN, SYDVKM. The V end lost 5 bases, the J end lost 15 bases, and 17 bases lay between the germline ends. The CDR3 runs to 12 residues. Here the CDR3 reads CASSPRDFPGHF. Here the CDR3 DNA reads TGTGCCAGCAGTCCGCGGGATTTCCCCGGGCATTTT. Full variable domain (missing parts from reference TRBV28 and TRBJ1-5): DVKVTQSSRYLVKRTGEKVFLECVQDMDHENMFWYRQDPGLGLRLIYFSYDVKMKEKGDIPEGYSVSREKKERFSLILESASTNQTSMYLCASSPRDFPGHFGDGTRLSIL.

This clonotype was counted at least ten times. The gene calls are TRBV5-1 and TRBJ1-1; D call uncertain. The CDR3 has 16 residues. V was cut by 0 bases and J by 3 bases, with 15 bases left in between. Per the germline V gene, CDR1 is SGHRS and CDR2 is YFSETQ. This CDR3 is CASSLASTGEHTEAFF. The CDR3 DNA sequence: TGCGCCAGCAGCTTGGCTTCGACCGGGGAGCACACTGAAGCTTTCTTT. Full variable domain (remainder filled in from reference TRBV5-1 and TRBJ1-1): KAGVTQTPRYLIKTRGQQVTLSCSPISGHRSVSWYQQTPGQGLQFLFEYFSETQRNKGNFPGRFSGRQFSNSRSEMNVSTLELGDSALYLCASSLASTGEHTEAFFGQGTRLTVV.

A remark on this clonotype: A read error may be the cause here, since a much bigger clone is one base away. V gene TRBV7-6 combines with J gene TRBJ2-1, with TRBD2 identical over 8 bases. Germline CDR1 is SGHVS and CDR2 is FNYEAQ. The CDR3 is made up of 17 amino acids. The CDR3 bases are TGTGCCAGCAGTATTAGTCGTTCGGGAGGGGTGTCAAATGGGCAGTTCTTC. Protein sequence: CASSISRSGGVSNGQFF.

Remarks on this clonotype: A junction end diverges from the germline sequence, so it may reflect a read error. The chain recombines TRBV20-1 with TRBJ2-5; 8 bases align to TRBD1. The CDR3 consists of 17 residues. Germline V gene lookup returns CDR1 DFQATT and CDR2 SNEGSKA (reference sequence). In DNA, the CDR3 is TGCAGTGTTAGAGATACGGGCAGGGGGCCCCGTAGGAAGACCCAGTACTTC. Its translation is CSVRDTGRGPRRKTQYF.

For this clonotype: Since a much larger clone is just one base distant, this may be a read error. V usage is TRBV6-5 and J usage is TRBJ2-5; TRBD1 aligns across 8 bases. The CDR3 runs to 13 residues. CDR1 and CDR2 (germline): MNHEY, SVGAGI. In DNA, the CDR3 is TGTGCCGGCAGTGACGGGACAGGAGAGACCCAGTACTTC. This gives the protein CAGSDGTGETQYF.